Listed below are T cell receptor beta chains from one sample, sequenced in a study of blood T cell repertoires in COVID-19. Using immunoSEQ multiplex PCR, the repertoire was profiled, and TCRdb retains in-frame clones only, with some absent. The sample has 150,000 or so clones; around four fifths are singletons. Sequenced sample: PBMCs or T cells enriched from blood (not recorded which). The receptors shown here come from a woman between 45 and 65 years old in a cohort exposed to, infected with or recovered from COVID-19 (not recorded which). Each CDR3 is given with its conserved first and last residue. A D gene is named only where the DNA matches it firmly. Size is stated for part of the rows, as once, few or many counts, or as a class when the clone is expanded.

few,TRBV7-2,TRBD1,TRBJ1-6,CASSSRLGQGSYNSPLHF,TGTGCCAGCAGCTCCAGGCTCGGACAGGGCTCCTATAATTCACCCCTCCACTTT
.,TRBV19,.,TRBJ1-6,CASRSQGTEKNSPLHF,TGTGCCAGTAGGAGCCAGGGGACGGAGAAAAATTCACCCCTCCACTTT
.,TRBV6-5,TRBD2,TRBJ2-3,CASNPGPRGGDTQYF,TGTGCCAGTAATCCGGGACCCCGGGGGGGAGATACGCAGTATTTT
once,TRBV29-1,TRBD1,TRBJ2-1,CSVATGEGHNEQFF,TGCAGCGTGGCAACAGGGGAAGGGCACAATGAGCAGTTCTTC
.,TRBV7-3,TRBD1,TRBJ1-1,CASSLRRETGVIPEAFF,TGTGCCAGCAGCTTAAGACGGGAGACAGGGGTCATACCTGAAGCTTTCTTT
.,TRBV21-1,.,TRBJ2-4,CASSRGPCVSKNIQYF,TGTGCCAGCAGTCGAGGGCCGTGTGTGAGCAAAAACATTCAGTACTTC
.,TRBV10-3,TRBD2,TRBJ2-7,CAISEGGGMTYEQYF,TGTGCCATCAGTGAGGGGGGGGGAATGACCTACGAGCAGTACTTC
.,TRBV30,.,TRBJ1-2,CAWSVGFTGPNYGYTF,TGTGCCTGGAGTGTTGGTTTTACAGGACCAAACTATGGCTACACCTTC
.,TRBV7-2,TRBD2,TRBJ2-3,CASSFGTSGRRIGDTQYF,TGTGCCAGCAGCTTCGGGACTAGCGGGAGACGGATTGGAGATACGCAGTATTTT
.,TRBV6-1,TRBD2,TRBJ2-1,CASSEVLAGGQNEQFF,TGTGCCAGCAGTGAAGTGCTAGCGGGGGGTCAAAATGAGCAGTTCTTC
.,TRBV15,TRBD2,TRBJ2-2,CATSRSGLAGNTGELFF,TGTGCCACCAGCAGATCGGGACTAGCGGGAAACACCGGGGAGCTGTTTTTT
.,TRBV2,.,TRBJ2-5,CASSGGQEETQYF,TGTGCCAGCAGTGGGGGGCAGGAAGAGACCCAGTACTTC
.,TRBV10-2,.,TRBJ2-7,CASSLDGTSSYEQYF,TGCGCCAGCAGTCTGGACGGAACTAGCTCCTACGAGCAGTACTTC
.,TRBV25-1,.,TRBJ1-1,CASSPDGGVTEAFF,TGTGCCAGCAGTCCGGACGGAGGGGTCACTGAAGCTTTCTTT
few,TRBV14,.,TRBJ2-4,CASSQVHSIQYF,TGTGCCAGCAGCCAAGTACACAGCATTCAGTACTTC
once,TRBV28,.,TRBJ2-3,CASSLGGANTQYF,TGTGCCAGCAGTTTAGGCGGGGCAAATACGCAGTATTTT
.,TRBV19,TRBD1,TRBJ1-4,CASNRGSDEKLFF,TGTGCCAGCAACAGGGGGTCGGATGAAAAACTGTTTTTT
.,TRBV2,.,TRBJ2-1,CASSERLANEQFF,TGTGCCAGCAGTGAAAGGCTAGCCAATGAGCAGTTCTTC
.,TRBV6-6,TRBD1,TRBJ2-5,CASSTPGQQETQYF,TGTGCCAGCAGTACCCCGGGACAGCAAGAGACCCAGTACTTC
.,TRBV6-5,.,TRBJ2-1,CASEGQSYNEQFF,TGTGCCAGCGAGGGACAATCCTACAATGAGCAGTTCTTC
.,TRBV29-1,.,TRBJ1-4,CSVGDGRGDEKLFF,TGCAGCGTAGGGGACGGGCGGGGTGATGAAAAACTGTTTTTT
once,TRBV19,TRBD1,TRBJ2-7,CASSWAGGYEQYF,TGTGCCAGTAGTTGGGCAGGGGGCTACGAGCAGTACTTC
few,TRBV27,.,TRBJ1-6,CASTLRQGGSPLHF,TGTGCCAGCACCCTCCGGCAGGGTGGTTCACCCCTCCACTTT
.,TRBV2,TRBD2,TRBJ2-3,CASLRREYTDTQYF,TGTGCCAGCCTCAGGCGGGAGTACACAGATACGCAGTATTTT
.,TRBV7-7,.,TRBJ2-3,CASSLGAGRIDTQYF,TGTGCTAGCAGCTTAGGCGCGGGGAGGATAGATACGCAGTATTTT
.,TRBV6-2/TRBV6-3,TRBD2,TRBJ2-2,CASSYSGLDALDTGELFF,TGTGCCAGCAGTTACTCGGGACTAGATGCCCTTGACACCGGGGAGCTGTTTTTT
many,TRBV6-5,.,TRBJ1-2,CASSSFAGARGYTF,TGTGCCAGCAGTTCCTTCGCAGGGGCGCGTGGCTACACCTTC
.,TRBV14,TRBD1,TRBJ2-3,CASRETGGNTDTQYF,TGTGCCAGCAGGGAGACAGGGGGAAACACAGATACGCAGTATTTT
.,TRBV7-9,.,TRBJ2-7,CASSWLGAYEQYF,TGTGCCAGCAGCTGGCTCGGGGCCTACGAGCAGTACTTC
.,TRBV25-1,TRBD1,TRBJ2-3,CASSDQPGTGSDTQYF,TGTGCCAGCAGTGACCAACCCGGGACAGGGTCTGATACGCAGTATTTT
.,TRBV7-3,TRBD1,TRBJ1-5,CASSMGQGMPQHF,TGTGCCAGCAGCATGGGACAGGGGATGCCCCAGCATTTT
.,TRBV13,TRBD1,TRBJ1-2,CASSQRQGEHYYGYTF,TGTGCCAGCAGCCAAAGACAGGGAGAACACTACTATGGCTACACCTTC
.,TRBV12-5,.,TRBJ2-1,CASGSGYNEQFF,TGTGCTAGTGGTTCGGGTTACAATGAGCAGTTCTTC
.,TRBV10-2,TRBD2,TRBJ2-5,CASSDGRGVSGRKETQYF,TGCGCCAGCAGTGATGGCAGGGGGGTTAGCGGGAGAAAAGAGACCCAGTACTTC
.,TRBV6-1,.,TRBJ1-4,CASSRGTGPNEKLFF,TGTGCCAGCAGTCGGGGGACGGGGCCTAATGAAAAACTGTTTTTT
.,TRBV28,TRBD1,TRBJ2-7,CASSLGGGQGYEQYF,TGTGCCAGCAGTTTGGGTGGGGGACAGGGCTACGAGCAGTACTTC
.,TRBV7-6,TRBD2,TRBJ2-7,CASKKAGVGNEQYF,TGTGCCAGCAAAAAAGCGGGGGTAGGCAACGAGCAGTACTTC
.,TRBV3-1/TRBV3-2,TRBD1,TRBJ1-6,CASSTGANNSPLHF,TGTGCCAGCAGTACAGGGGCAAATAATTCACCCCTCCACTTT
few,TRBV6-4,.,TRBJ2-3,CASSDSTETDTQYF,TGTGCCAGCAGTGACTCGACGGAGACAGATACGCAGTATTTT
once,TRBV19,TRBD1,TRBJ2-2,CASTRQGGTGELFF,TGTGCCAGTACCAGACAGGGCGGCACCGGGGAGCTGTTTTTT
once,TRBV28,.,TRBJ1-4,CASSDPGLHEKLFF,TGTGCCAGCAGTGACCCGGGACTTCATGAAAAACTGTTTTTT
.,TRBV19,.,TRBJ1-3,CASSMVHRLNTIYF,TGTGCCAGTAGTATGGTCCACCGGTTAAACACCATATATTTT
.,TRBV19,.,TRBJ1-1,CASSTRQRNTEAFF,TGTGCCAGTAGTACGAGACAGCGGAACACTGAAGCTTTCTTT
.,TRBV4-2,TRBD2,TRBJ2-2,CASSIPGTSGGAAELFF,TGTGCCAGCAGCATACCCGGGACTAGCGGGGGGGCGGCCGAGCTGTTTTTT
.,TRBV27,TRBD1,TRBJ1-5,CASSLYGGTGIDYSNQPQHF,TGTGCCAGCAGTTTATACGGTGGGACAGGCATCGACTATAGCAATCAGCCCCAGCATTTT
.,TRBV21-1,.,TRBJ2-3,CASSQRSGDRVFSDTQYF,TGTGCCAGCAGCCAAAGGTCGGGGGACAGGGTGTTCTCAGATACGCAGTATTTT
.,TRBV29-1,TRBD1,TRBJ1-2,CSVGDRVALRGYTF,TGCAGCGTTGGGGACAGGGTCGCCCTTCGTGGGTACACCTTC
.,TRBV7-8,TRBD1,TRBJ1-1,CASSSRDSLNTEAFF,TGTGCCAGCAGCTCACGGGACAGCCTGAACACTGAAGCTTTCTTT
few,TRBV27,.,TRBJ2-2,CASSPGWGNTGELFF,TGTGCCAGCAGCCCGGGATGGGGGAACACCGGGGAGCTGTTTTTT